Given below is one T cell receptor (beta chain) in context. The data were obtained in a study of blood T cell repertoires in COVID-19. In the authors' methods: Amplification of reference gene primers was used by the study to estimate nucleated cell counts. Produced via immunoSEQ multiplex PCR; TCRdb's table is partial and in-frame only. V and J calls and clone size come straight from that table; D and trimming were deduced from the DNA. Of approximately 220,000 clones listed, roughly 84% are singletons. Sequencing used peripheral blood. The TCR comes from a woman in her fifties or sixties with acute or convalescent COVID-19.

CDR3 nucleotide sequence: TGTGCCAGCAAACAGGGAATCAAACATGGCTACACCTTC. Translating it yields CASKQGIKHGYTF. The chain uses TRBV28 and TRBJ1-2; TRBD1 might be the D (6 bases). This CDR3 has 13 residues. The ends were cut back, 7 bases at V and 6 bases at J, with 15 bases in the middle. Germline CDR1 and CDR2: MDHEN and SYDVKM.